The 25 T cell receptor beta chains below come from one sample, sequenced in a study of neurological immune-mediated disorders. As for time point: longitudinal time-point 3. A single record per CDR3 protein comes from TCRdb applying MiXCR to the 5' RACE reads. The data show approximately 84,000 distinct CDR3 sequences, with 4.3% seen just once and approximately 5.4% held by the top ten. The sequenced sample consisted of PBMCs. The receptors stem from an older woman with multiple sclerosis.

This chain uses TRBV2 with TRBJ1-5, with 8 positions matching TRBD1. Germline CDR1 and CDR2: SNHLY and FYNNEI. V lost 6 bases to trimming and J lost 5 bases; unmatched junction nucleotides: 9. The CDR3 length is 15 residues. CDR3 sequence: CASSPGQGEYQPQHF. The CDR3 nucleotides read TGTGCCAGCAGCCCCGGACAGGGCGAGTATCAGCCCCAGCATTTT.

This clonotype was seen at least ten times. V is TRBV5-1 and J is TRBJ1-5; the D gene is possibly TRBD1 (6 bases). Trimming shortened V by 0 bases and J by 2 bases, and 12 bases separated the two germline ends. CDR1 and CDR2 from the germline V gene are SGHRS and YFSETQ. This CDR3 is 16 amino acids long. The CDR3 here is CASSLGDIQGNQPQHF. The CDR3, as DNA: TGCGCCAGCAGCTTGGGGGACATCCAGGGCAATCAGCCCCAGCATTTT.

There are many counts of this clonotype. The CDR3 loop reads CASSYLKGNEQYF. In DNA form, the CDR3 reads TGTGCCAGCAGTTACTTAAAAGGGAACGAGCAGTACTTC. The chain combines TRBV6-5 with TRBJ2-7; D gene unclear. Germline V gene sequence: CDR1 MNHEY, CDR2 SVGAGI. Trimming removed 1 base at V and 5 bases at J, with 9 bases between. The CDR3 is 13 residues long.

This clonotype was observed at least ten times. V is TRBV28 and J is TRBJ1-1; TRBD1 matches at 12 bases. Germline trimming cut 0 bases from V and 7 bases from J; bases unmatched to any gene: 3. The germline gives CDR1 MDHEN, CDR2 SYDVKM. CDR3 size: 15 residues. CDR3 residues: CASSLWGQGANEAFF. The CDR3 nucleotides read TGTGCCAGCAGTTTATGGGGACAGGGGGCGAATGAAGCTTTCTTT.

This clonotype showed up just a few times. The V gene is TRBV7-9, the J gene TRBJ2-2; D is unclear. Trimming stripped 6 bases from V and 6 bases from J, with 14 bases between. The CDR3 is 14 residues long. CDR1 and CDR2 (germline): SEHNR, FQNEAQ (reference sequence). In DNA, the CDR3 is TGTGCCAGCAGGAGTTCGGCCGTGGCCGGGGAGCTGTTTTTT. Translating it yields CASRSSAVAGELFF.

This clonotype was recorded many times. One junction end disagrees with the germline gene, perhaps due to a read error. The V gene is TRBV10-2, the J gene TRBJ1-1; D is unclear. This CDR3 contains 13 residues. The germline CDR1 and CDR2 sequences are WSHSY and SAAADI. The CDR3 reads CANSENANTEAFF. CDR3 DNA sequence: TGCGCCAACAGTGAAAACGCGAACACTGAAGCTTTCTTT.

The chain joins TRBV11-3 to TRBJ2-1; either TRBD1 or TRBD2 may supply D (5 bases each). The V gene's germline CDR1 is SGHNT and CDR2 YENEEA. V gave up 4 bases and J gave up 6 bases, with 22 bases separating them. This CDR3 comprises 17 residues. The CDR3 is CASSSQSGRGRTNEQFF. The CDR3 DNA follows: TGTGCCAGCAGCTCTCAGTCGGGTAGGGGACGGACCAATGAGCAGTTCTTC.

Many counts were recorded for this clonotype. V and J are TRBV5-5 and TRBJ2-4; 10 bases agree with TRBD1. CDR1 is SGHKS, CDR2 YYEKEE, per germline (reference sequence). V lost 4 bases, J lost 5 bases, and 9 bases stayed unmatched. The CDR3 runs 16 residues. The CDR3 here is CASSPFAGTGENIQYF. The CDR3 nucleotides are TGTGCCAGCAGCCCTTTCGCCGGGACAGGGGAAAACATTCAGTACTTC.

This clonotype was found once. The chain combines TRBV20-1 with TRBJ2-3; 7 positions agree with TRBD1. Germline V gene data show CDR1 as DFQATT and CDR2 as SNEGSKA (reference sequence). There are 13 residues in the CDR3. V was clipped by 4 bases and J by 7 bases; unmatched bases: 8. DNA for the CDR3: TGCAGTGCTACAGACGTCAGGGGGAATACGCAGTATTTT. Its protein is CSATDVRGNTQYF.

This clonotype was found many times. CDR3 nucleotide sequence: TGCGCCAGCAGCCAACCCGGCCGGGGTTCCACTGAAGCTTTCTTT. Its translation: CASSQPGRGSTEAFF. V and J are TRBV4-1 and TRBJ1-1; D is unclear. CDR3 size: 15 residues. The V and J ends lost 2 bases and 4 bases respectively, with 14 bases between them. Germline assignment: CDR1 MGHRA and CDR2 YSYEKL.

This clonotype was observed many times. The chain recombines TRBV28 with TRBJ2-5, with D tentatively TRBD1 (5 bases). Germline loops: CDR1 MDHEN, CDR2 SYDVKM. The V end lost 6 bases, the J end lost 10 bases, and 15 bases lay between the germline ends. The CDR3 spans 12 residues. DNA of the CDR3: TGTGCCAGCAGAGAAAGCCAGGGCCACCAGTACTTC. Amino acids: CASRESQGHQYF.

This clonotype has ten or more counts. The CDR3 coding sequence is TGCGCCAGCAGCTTCGGTTTACAGGGCGACGGCTACACCTTC. This codes for CASSFGLQGDGYTF. V and J are TRBV5-1 and TRBJ1-2; possible D gene TRBD1, 6 bases. CDR1 is SGHRS, CDR2 YFSETQ, per germline. The CDR3 runs 14 residues. Trimming pared 2 bases from V and 8 bases from J, leaving 16 bases between. Full variable domain (outside the CDR3, taken from reference TRBV5-1 and TRBJ1-2): KAGVTQTPRYLIKTRGQQVTLSCSPISGHRSVSWYQQTPGQGLQFLFEYFSETQRNKGNFPGRFSGRQFSNSRSEMNVSTLELGDSALYLCASSFGLQGDGYTFGSGTRLTVV.

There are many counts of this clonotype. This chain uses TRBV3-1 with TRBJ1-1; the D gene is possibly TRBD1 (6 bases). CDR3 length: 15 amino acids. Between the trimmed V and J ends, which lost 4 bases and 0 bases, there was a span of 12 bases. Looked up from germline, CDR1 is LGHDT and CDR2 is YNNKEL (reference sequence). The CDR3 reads CASSRGGGMNTEAFF. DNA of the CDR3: TGTGCCAGCAGCCGTGGGGGGGGCATGAACACTGAAGCTTTCTTT. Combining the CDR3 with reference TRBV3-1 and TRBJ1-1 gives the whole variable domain DTAVSQTPKYLVTQMGNDKSIKCEQNLGHDTMYWYKQDSKKFLKIMFSYNNKELIINETVPNRFSPKSPDKAHLNLHINSLELGDSAVYFCASSRGGGMNTEAFFGQGTRLTVV.

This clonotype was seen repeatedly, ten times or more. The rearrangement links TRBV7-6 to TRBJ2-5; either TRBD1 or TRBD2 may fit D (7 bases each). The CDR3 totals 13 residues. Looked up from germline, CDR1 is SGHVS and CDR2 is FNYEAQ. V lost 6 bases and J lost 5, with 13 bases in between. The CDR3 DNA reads TGTGCCAGCAGTAGGGGGCGGGAGGAGACCCAGTACTTC. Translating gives CASSRGREETQYF.

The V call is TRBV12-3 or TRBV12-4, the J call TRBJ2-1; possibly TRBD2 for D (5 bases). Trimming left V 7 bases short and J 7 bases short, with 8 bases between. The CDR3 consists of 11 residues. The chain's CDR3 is CASNSVNEQFF. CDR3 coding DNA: TGTGCCAGCAATAGCGTAAATGAGCAGTTCTTC.

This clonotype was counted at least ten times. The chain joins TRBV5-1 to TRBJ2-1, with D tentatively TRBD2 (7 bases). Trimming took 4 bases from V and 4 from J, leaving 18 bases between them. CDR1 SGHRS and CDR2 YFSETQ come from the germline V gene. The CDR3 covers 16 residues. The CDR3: CASSPAGALRYNEQFF. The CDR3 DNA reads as TGCGCCAGCAGCCCGGCGGGGGCCCTACGATACAATGAGCAGTTCTTC. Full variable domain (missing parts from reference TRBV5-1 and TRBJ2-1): KAGVTQTPRYLIKTRGQQVTLSCSPISGHRSVSWYQQTPGQGLQFLFEYFSETQRNKGNFPGRFSGRQFSNSRSEMNVSTLELGDSALYLCASSPAGALRYNEQFFGPGTRLTVL.

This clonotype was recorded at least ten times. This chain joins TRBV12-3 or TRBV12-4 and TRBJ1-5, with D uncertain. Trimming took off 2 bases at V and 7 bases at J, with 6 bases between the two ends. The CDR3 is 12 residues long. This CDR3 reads CASSLMGQPQHF. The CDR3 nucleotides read TGTGCCAGCAGTTTAATGGGGCAGCCCCAGCATTTT.

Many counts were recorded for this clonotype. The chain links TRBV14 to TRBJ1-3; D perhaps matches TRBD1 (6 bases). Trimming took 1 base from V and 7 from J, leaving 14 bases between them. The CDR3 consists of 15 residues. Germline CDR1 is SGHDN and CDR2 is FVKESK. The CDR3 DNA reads TGTGCCAGCAGCCAAGTCCACAGGGAGATCAACACCATATATTTT. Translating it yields CASSQVHREINTIYF.

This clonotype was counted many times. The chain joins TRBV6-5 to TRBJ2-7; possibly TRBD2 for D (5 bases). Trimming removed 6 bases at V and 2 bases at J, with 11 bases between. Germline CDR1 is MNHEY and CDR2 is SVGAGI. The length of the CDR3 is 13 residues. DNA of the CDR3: TGTGCCAGCAGAAACTCCGGGGCCTACGAGCAGTACTTC. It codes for CASRNSGAYEQYF.

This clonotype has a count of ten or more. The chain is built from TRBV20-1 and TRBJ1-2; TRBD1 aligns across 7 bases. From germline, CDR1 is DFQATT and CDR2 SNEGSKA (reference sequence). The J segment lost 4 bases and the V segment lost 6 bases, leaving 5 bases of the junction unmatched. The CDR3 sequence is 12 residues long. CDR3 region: CSAIDRAYGYTF. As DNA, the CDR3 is TGCAGTGCCATCGACAGGGCCTATGGCTACACCTTC.

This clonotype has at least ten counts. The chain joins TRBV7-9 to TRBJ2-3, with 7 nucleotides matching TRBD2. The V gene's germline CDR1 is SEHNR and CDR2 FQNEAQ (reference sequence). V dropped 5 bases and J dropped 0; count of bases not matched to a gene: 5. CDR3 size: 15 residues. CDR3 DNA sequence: TGTGCCAGCAGCCTAAGGGAGGGTAGCACAGATACGCAGTATTTT. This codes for CASSLREGSTDTQYF.

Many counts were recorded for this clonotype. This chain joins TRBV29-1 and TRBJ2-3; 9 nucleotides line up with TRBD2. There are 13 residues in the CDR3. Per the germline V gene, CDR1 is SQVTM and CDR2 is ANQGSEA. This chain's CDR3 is CRAGTSSTDTQYF. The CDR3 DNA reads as TGCAGGGCCGGGACTAGCAGCACAGATACGCAGTATTTT.

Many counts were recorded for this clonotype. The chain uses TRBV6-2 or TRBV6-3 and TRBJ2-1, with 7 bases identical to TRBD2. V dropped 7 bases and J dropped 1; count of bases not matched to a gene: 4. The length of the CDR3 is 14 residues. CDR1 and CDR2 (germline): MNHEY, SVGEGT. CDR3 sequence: CASTGGGSYNEQFF. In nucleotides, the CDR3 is TGTGCCAGCACCGGGGGAGGGTCCTACAATGAGCAGTTCTTC.

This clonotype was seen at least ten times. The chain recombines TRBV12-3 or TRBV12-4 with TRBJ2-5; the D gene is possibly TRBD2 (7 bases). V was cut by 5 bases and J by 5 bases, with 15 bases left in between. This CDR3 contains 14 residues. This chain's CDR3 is CASSQGGGIETQYF. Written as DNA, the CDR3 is TGTGCCAGCAGTCAGGGAGGGGGGATCGAGACCCAGTACTTC.

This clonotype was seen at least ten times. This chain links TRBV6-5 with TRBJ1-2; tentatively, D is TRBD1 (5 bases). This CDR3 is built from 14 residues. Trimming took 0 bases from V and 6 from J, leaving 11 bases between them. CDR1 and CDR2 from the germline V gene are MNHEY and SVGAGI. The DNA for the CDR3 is TGTGCCAGCAGTTACTCGGGAGGCAGGGATGGCTACACCTTC. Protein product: CASSYSGGRDGYTF.